A selection of T cell receptor beta chains follows, all from one sample in a study of cytotoxic CD8 clonotypes in ibrutinib-treated CLL. This table comes from immunoSEQ multiplex PCR, and its TCRdb copy is limited to in-frame clones, with some not included. The data contain under 200,000 clones, under 85% of them seen just once; the ten biggest clones take up less than 6%. The source was PBMCs, collected after 24 months of ibrutinib treatment. The receptors originated from a human donor with chronic lymphocytic leukemia. CDR3s include the opening cysteine and the closing phenylalanine or tryptophan. Fields, in order: D gene, V gene, J gene, clone size, CDR3 DNA, CDR3 protein. D genes are given only for firm matches. Clone size is given for some rows only: seen once, a few or many times, or a class if the clone is expanded.

NA,TRBV6-5,TRBJ1-3,NA,TGTGCCAGCAGTAACGAGGGGATCTCTGGAAACACCATATATTTT,CASSNEGISGNTIYF
NA,TRBV10-1,TRBJ2-1,NA,TGCGCCAGCAGTGCCGTGACATCTTACTCCTACAATGAGCAGTTCTTC,CASSAVTSYSYNEQFF
NA,TRBV6-5,TRBJ1-2,NA,TGTGCCAGCAGTCCAGGGTCGTGGGGTGGCTACACCTTC,CASSPGSWGGYTF
NA,TRBV6-5,TRBJ1-1,NA,TGTGCCAGCAGACGGGGGGAGTATGGGACTGAAGCTTTCTTT,CASRRGEYGTEAFF
TRBD2,TRBV6-5,TRBJ2-2,NA,TGTGCCAGCATAGATGCGGGAGGAACGGGGGAGCTGTTTTTT,CASIDAGGTGELFF
TRBD1,TRBV5-1,TRBJ1-2,NA,TGCGCCAGCAGCTCCGTAGACAGGGACTATGGCTACACCTTC,CASSSVDRDYGYTF
NA,TRBV5-1,TRBJ2-7,NA,TGCGCCAGCAGCTTGGAAGGCAGCTCCTACGAGCAGTACTTC,CASSLEGSSYEQYF
NA,TRBV4-1,TRBJ2-7,NA,TGCGCCAGCAGCCAAGAGTCCGGGAGAGGTTACGAGCAGTACTTC,CASSQESGRGYEQYF
NA,TRBV6-5,TRBJ2-2,NA,TGTGCCAGCACAGACAGGATGAACACCGGGGAGCTGTTTTTT,CASTDRMNTGELFF
TRBD2,TRBV6-1,TRBJ2-1,NA,TGTGCCAGCAGTGAAACTAGCGGGGGGTACTCCTACAATGAGCAGTTCTTC,CASSETSGGYSYNEQFF
NA,TRBV7-3,TRBJ1-2,NA,TGTGCCAGCAGCCTTAAGCACGACGGCTATGGCTACACCTTC,CASSLKHDGYGYTF
NA,TRBV5-5,TRBJ2-7,NA,TGTGCCAGCAGCCTCATAAGACAGTCCTACGAGCAGTACTTC,CASSLIRQSYEQYF
NA,TRBV6-4,TRBJ1-1,NA,TGTGCCAGCAGTCGAAGGGAGGGAAATGAAGCTTTCTTT,CASSRREGNEAFF
NA,TRBV15,TRBJ1-1,NA,TGTGCCACCAGCAGACCTACGAACGGGGCCACTGAAGCTTTCTTT,CATSRPTNGATEAFF
NA,TRBV7-9,TRBJ1-1,NA,TGTGCCAGCAGCTTAGTGGGGACTAGTACTTTCTTT,CASSLVGTSTFF
NA,TRBV21-1,TRBJ1-4,once,TGTGCCAGCAGCACTAGACGACGGGAAAAACTGTTTTTT,CASSTRRREKLFF
NA,TRBV6-1,TRBJ2-7,NA,NA,CASILGAGGYEQYF
NA,TRBV28,TRBJ2-7,NA,TGTGCCAGCAGTCCCGCGGGACAGCCTTACGAGCAGTACTTC,CASSPAGQPYEQYF
TRBD2,TRBV6-5,TRBJ2-3,NA,TGTGCCAGCAGTTACGGGGGACTAGCTGATACGCAGTATTTT,CASSYGGLADTQYF
NA,TRBV7-9,TRBJ1-5,NA,TGTGCCAGCAGCGTACAGGGCGGTCAGCCCCAGCATTTT,CASSVQGGQPQHF
NA,TRBV5-1,TRBJ1-1,once,TGCGCCAGCAGTCCTATACTCCGGGACACCGAAGCTTTCTTT,CASSPILRDTEAFF
TRBD1,TRBV29-1,TRBJ2-1,NA,TGCAGCGTTGCGGGACAGGGTAATGAGCAGTTCTTC,CSVAGQGNEQFF
TRBD1,TRBV27,TRBJ1-2,NA,TGTGCCAGCAGTTTATTTTTTGCAGGGGGTTCCTCCTATCAATATGGCTACACCTTC,CASSLFFAGGSSYQYGYTF
NA,TRBV4-1,TRBJ1-1,NA,TGCGCCAGCAGCCTCCGAACAGGGATAAACACTGAAGCTTTCTTT,CASSLRTGINTEAFF
TRBD2,TRBV10-2,TRBJ2-3,NA,TGCGCCAGCAGTGATGGGACTAGTCTGCAGACAGATACGCAGTATTTT,CASSDGTSLQTDTQYF
TRBD2,TRBV30,TRBJ2-2,NA,TGTGCCTGGAGTACTAGCGGGGCCGGGGAGCTGTTTTTT,CAWSTSGAGELFF
NA,TRBV27,TRBJ2-5,NA,TGTGCCAGCAGTTTAGACATCCAAGAGACCCAGTACTTC,CASSLDIQETQYF
NA,TRBV28,TRBJ1-4,NA,TGTGCCAGCAAACCGTTCGACGGTCAGGGCAATGAAAAACTGTTTTTT,CASKPFDGQGNEKLFF
NA,TRBV7-2,TRBJ1-5,NA,TGTGCCAGCAGCGCGCGGGCGGATCAGCCCCAGCATTTT,CASSARADQPQHF
NA,TRBV6-5,TRBJ1-3,NA,TGTGCCAGCAGACGGACATGGGGGGATGGAAACACCATATATTTT,CASRRTWGDGNTIYF
NA,TRBV15,TRBJ1-2,NA,TGTGCCACCAGCAGTTCCGAGGGCTATGGCTACACCTTC,CATSSSEGYGYTF